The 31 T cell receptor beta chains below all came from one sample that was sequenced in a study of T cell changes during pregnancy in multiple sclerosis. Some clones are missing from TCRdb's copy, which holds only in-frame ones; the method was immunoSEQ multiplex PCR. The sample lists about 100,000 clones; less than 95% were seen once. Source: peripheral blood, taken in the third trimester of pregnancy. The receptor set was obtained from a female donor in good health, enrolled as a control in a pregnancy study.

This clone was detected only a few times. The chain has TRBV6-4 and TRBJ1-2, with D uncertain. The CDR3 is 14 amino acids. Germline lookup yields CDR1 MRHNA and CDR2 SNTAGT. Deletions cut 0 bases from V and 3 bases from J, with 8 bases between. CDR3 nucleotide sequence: TGTGCCAGCAGTGACTCGGCCACCCACTATGGCTACACCTTC. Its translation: CASSDSATHYGYTF.

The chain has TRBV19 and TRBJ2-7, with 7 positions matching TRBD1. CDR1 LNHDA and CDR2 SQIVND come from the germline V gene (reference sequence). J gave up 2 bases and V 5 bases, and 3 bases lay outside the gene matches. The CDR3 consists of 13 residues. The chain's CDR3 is CASSLGTAYEQYF. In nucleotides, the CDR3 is TGTGCCAGTAGTCTCGGGACAGCCTACGAGCAGTACTTC. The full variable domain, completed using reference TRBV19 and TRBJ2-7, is DGGITQSPKYLFRKEGQNVTLSCEQNLNHDAMYWYRQDPGQGLRLIYYSQIVNDFQKGDIAEGYSVSREKKESFPLTVTSAQKNPTAFYLCASSLGTAYEQYFGPGTRLTVT.

The CDR3 sequence is CASSLRTPGGNYGYTF. CDR3 nucleotides: TGTGCCAGCAGTCTCCGGACCCCAGGGGGCAACTATGGCTACACCTTC. The chain employs TRBV13 and TRBJ1-2, with TRBD1 identical over 8 bases. This CDR3 spans 16 amino acids. V shed 6 bases, J shed 2 bases, and the junction held 11 bases outside the gene matches. The germline gives CDR1 PRHDT, CDR2 FYEKMQ (reference sequence).

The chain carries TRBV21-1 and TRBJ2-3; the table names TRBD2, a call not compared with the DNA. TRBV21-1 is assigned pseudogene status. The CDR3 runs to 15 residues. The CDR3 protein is CASSKRGALTDTQYF. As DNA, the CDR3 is TGTGCCAGCAGCAAGCGGGGGGCCCTCACAGATACGCAGTATTTT.

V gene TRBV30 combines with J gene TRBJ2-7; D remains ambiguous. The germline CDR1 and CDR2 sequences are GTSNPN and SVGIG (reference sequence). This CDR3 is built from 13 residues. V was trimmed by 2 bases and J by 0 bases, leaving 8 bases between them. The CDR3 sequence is CAWSTESSYEQYF. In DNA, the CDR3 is TGTGCCTGGAGTACCGAGTCCTCCTACGAGCAGTACTTC.

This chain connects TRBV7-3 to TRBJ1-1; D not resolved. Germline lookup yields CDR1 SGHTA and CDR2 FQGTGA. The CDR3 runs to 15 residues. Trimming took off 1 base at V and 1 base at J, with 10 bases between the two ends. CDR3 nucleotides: TGTGCCAGCAGCTTAAATCAGGTAAAGAACACTGAAGCTTTCTTT. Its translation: CASSLNQVKNTEAFF.

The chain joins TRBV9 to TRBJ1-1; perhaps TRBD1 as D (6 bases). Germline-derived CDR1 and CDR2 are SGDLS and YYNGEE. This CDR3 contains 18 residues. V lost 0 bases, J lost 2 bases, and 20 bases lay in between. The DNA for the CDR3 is TGTGCCAGCAGCGTAGCTACTAGTAGGGGGTACGGAAACACTGAAGCTTTCTTT. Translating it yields CASSVATSRGYGNTEAFF.

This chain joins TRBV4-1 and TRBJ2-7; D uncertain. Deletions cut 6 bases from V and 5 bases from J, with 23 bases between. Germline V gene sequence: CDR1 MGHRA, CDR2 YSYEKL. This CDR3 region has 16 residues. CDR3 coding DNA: TGCGCCAGCAGACCTAGGCGCCCCCATATCCTCGACGAGCAGTACTTC. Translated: CASRPRRPHILDEQYF.

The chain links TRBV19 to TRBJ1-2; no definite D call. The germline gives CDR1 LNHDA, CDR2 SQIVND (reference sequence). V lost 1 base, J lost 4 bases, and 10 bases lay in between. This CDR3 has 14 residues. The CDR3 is CASSIGEGSYGYTF. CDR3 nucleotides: TGTGCCAGTAGTATAGGGGAGGGTAGCTATGGCTACACCTTC. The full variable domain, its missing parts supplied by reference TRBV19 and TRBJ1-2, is DGGITQSPKYLFRKEGQNVTLSCEQNLNHDAMYWYRQDPGQGLRLIYYSQIVNDFQKGDIAEGYSVSREKKESFPLTVTSAQKNPTAFYLCASSIGEGSYGYTFGSGTRLTVV.

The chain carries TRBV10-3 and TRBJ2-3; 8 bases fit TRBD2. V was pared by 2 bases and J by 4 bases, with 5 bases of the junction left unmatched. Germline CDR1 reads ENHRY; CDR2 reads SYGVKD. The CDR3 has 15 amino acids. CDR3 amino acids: CAISEGTREPDTQYF. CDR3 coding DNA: TGTGCCATCAGTGAGGGGACTAGGGAGCCAGATACGCAGTATTTT.

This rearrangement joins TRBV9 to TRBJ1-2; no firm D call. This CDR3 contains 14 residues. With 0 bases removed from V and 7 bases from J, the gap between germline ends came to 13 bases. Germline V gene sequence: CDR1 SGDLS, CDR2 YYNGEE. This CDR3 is CASSVGGGSFGYTF. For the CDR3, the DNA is TGTGCCAGCAGCGTAGGGGGAGGTAGTTTTGGCTACACCTTC.

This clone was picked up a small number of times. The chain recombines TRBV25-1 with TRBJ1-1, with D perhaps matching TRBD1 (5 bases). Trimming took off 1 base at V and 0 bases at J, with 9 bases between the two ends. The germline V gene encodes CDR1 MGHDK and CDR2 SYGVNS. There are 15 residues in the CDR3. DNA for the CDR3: TGTGCCAGCAGTGAATTCGGGGGGGTGAACACTGAAGCTTTCTTT. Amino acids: CASSEFGGVNTEAFF. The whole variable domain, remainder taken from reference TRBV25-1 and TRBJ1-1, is EADIYQTPRYLVIGTGKKITLECSQTMGHDKMYWYQQDPGMELHLIHYSYGVNSTEKGDLSSESTVSRIRTEHFPLTLESARPSHTSQYLCASSEFGGVNTEAFFGQGTRLTVV.

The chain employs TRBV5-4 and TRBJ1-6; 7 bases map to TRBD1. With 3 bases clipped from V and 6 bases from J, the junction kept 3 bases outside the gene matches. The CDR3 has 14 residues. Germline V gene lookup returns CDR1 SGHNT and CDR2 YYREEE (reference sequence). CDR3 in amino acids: CASSWTGSNSPLHF. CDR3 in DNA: TGTGCCAGCAGCTGGACAGGATCTAATTCACCCCTCCACTTT.

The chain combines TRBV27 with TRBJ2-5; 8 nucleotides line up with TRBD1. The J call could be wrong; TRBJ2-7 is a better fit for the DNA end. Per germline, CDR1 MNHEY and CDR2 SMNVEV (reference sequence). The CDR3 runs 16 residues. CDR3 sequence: CASSLHPSQGADEQYF. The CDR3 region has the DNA TGTGCCAGCAGCCTGCACCCATCCCAGGGGGCTGACGAGCAGTACTTC.

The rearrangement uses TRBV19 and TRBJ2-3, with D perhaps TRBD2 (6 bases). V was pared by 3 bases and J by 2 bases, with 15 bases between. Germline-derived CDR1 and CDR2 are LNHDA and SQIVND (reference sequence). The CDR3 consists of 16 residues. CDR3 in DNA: TGTGCCAGTAGTATGTCCCCGGCGGGGCCCACAGATACGCAGTATTTT. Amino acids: CASSMSPAGPTDTQYF.

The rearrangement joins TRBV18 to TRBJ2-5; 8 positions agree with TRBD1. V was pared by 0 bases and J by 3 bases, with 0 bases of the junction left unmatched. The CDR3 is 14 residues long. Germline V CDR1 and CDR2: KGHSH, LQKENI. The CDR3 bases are TGTGCCAGCTCACCACCGACAGGGGAAGAGACCCAGTACTTC. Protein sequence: CASSPPTGEETQYF.

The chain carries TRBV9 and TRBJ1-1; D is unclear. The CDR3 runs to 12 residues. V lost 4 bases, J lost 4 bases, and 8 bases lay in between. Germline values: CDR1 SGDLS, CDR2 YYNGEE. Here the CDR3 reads CASSPPGTEAFF. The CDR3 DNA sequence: TGTGCCAGCAGCCCTCCGGGCACTGAAGCTTTCTTT.

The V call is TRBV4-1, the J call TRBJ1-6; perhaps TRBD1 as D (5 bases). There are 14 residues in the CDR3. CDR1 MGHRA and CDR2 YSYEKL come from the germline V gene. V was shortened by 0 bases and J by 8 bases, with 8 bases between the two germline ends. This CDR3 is CASSQDTGYSPLHF. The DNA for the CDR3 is TGCGCCAGCAGCCAAGATACAGGTTATTCACCCCTCCACTTT.

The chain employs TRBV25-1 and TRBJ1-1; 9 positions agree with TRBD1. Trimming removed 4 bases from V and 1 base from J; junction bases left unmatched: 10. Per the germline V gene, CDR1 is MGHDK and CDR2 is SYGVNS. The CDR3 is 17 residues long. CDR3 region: CASSGRGGDRANTEAFF. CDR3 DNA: TGTGCCAGCAGTGGCCGTGGGGGGGACAGGGCGAACACTGAAGCTTTCTTT.

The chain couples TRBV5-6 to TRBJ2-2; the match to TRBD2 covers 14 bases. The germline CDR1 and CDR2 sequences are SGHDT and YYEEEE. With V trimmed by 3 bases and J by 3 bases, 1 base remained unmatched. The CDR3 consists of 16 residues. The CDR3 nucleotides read TGTGCCAGCAGCTCGGGACTAGCGGGGGACACCGGGGAGCTGTTTTTT. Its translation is CASSSGLAGDTGELFF.

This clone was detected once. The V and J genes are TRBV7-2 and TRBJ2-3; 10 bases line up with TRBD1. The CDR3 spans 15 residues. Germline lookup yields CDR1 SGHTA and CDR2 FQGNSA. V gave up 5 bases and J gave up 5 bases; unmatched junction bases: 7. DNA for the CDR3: TGTGCCAGCAGCAAGCCGAGGACAGGGGGAGATACGCAGTATTTT. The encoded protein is CASSKPRTGGDTQYF.

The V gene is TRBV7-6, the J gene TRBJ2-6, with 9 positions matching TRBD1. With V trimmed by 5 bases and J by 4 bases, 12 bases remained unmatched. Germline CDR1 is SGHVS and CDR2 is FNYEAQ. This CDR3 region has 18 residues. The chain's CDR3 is CASSLTGGRSGGANVLTF. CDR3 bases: TGTGCCAGCAGCCTCACAGGGGGCCGGTCAGGAGGGGCCAACGTCCTGACTTTC.

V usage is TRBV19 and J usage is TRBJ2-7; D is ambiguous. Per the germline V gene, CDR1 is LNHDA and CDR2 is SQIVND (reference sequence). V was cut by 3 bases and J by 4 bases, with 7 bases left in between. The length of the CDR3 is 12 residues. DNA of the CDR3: TGTGCCAGTAGTATCCCCTCTTACGAGCAGTACTTC. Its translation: CASSIPSYEQYF. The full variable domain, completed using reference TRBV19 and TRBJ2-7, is DGGITQSPKYLFRKEGQNVTLSCEQNLNHDAMYWYRQDPGQGLRLIYYSQIVNDFQKGDIAEGYSVSREKKESFPLTVTSAQKNPTAFYLCASSIPSYEQYFGPGTRLTVT.

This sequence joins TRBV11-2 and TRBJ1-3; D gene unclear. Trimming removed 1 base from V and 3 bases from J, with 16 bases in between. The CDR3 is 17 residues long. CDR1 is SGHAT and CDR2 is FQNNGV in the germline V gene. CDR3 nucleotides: TGTGCCAGCAGCTTAGTCTCTGGTTCGCAGGTTGGAAACACCATATATTTT. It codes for CASSLVSGSQVGNTIYF.

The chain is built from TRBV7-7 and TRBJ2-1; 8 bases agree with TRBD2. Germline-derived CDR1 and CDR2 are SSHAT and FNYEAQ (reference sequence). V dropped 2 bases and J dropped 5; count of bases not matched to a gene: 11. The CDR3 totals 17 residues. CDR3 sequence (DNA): TGTGCCAGCAGCTTAAAGGGTCCGGGGGGGCCTGACAATGAGCAGTTCTTC. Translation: CASSLKGPGGPDNEQFF.

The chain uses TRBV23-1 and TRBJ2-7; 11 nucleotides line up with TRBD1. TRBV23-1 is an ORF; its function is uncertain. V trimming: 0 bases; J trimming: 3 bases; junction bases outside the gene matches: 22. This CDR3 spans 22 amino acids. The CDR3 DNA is TGCGCCAGCAGTCAATCGAAGCCATGGGTATGGGGTCCGGGACAGGGGGTCTACGAGCAGTACTTC. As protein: CASSQSKPWVWGPGQGVYEQYF.

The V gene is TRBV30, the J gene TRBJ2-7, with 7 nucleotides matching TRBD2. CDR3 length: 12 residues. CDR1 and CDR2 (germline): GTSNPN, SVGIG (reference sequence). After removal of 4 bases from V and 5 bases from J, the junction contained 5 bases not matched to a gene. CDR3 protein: CAWNSGGNEQYF. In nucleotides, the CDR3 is TGTGCCTGGAATTCCGGGGGGAACGAGCAGTACTTC.

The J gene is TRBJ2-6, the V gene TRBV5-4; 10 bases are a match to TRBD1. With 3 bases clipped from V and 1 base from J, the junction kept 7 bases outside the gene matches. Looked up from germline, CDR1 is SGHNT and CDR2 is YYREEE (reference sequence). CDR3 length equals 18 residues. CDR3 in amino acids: CASSSPGQGKSGANVLTF. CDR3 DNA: TGTGCCAGCAGCTCCCCGGGACAGGGGAAATCTGGGGCCAACGTCCTGACTTTC.

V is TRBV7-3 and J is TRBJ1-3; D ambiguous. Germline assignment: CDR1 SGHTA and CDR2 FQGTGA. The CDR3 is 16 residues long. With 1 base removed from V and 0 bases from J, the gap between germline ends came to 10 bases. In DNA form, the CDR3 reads TGTGCCAGCAGCTTAAGCCCAGGCGTCTCTGGAAACACCATATATTTT. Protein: CASSLSPGVSGNTIYF.

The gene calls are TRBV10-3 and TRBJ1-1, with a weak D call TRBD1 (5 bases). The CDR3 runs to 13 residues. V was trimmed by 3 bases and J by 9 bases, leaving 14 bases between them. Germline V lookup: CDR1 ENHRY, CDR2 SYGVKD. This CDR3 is CAISDYDSPKAFF. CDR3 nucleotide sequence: TGTGCCATCAGTGACTACGACAGCCCCAAAGCTTTCTTT.

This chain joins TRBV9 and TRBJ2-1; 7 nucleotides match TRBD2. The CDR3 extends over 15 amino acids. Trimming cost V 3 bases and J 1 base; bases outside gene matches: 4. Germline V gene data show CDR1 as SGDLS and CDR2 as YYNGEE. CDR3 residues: CASSAGGKSYNEQFF. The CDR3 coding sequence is TGTGCCAGCAGCGCCGGGGGGAAATCCTACAATGAGCAGTTCTTC.